This T cell receptor (beta chain) was recorded in a study of blood T cell repertoires in COVID-19. Whole-study context: Collection of acute and convalescent COVID-19 samples took place in the United States, Italy and Spain.

The table came from immunoSEQ multiplex PCR; TCRdb's copy has only in-frame clones and leaves some out. Of 82,000 or so clones listed, 80% to 90% are singletons. Participants, about 18 to 100 years old, spanned around 25 US areas. Membership in each cohort depended on participant-reported clinical history. This CDR3 spans 15 amino acids. Looked up from germline, CDR1 is SNHLY and CDR2 is FYNNEI. V trimming: 6 bases; J trimming: 2 bases; junction bases outside the gene matches: 4. This clone was seen a single time. This chain uses TRBV2 with TRBJ2-7, with 13 bases fitting TRBD2. The receptor was derived from a woman aged 45-59 years with acute COVID-19. Sequencing was done on a sample of PBMCs or T cells enriched from blood (not recorded which). For the CDR3, the DNA is TGTGCCAGCAGCCTGACTAGCGGGGGGACCTACGAGCAGTACTTC. This translates into CASSLTSGGTYEQYF.